The 25 T cell receptor beta chains presented below share a single source sample, sequenced in a study of Ad26.COV2.S vaccination and SARS-CoV-2 variants. Stated treatment: about 20 received Ad26.COV2.S at low or high dose, single or two shots; 5 received placebo; per-sample allocation not given. Samples came from day 63 after the first vaccine or placebo injection. TCRdb keeps only in-frame clones here, not all; method: immunoSEQ multiplex PCR. The data show over 300,000 clones, under 90% seen once. Material: peripheral blood, obtained in a trial of Ad26.COV2.S vaccine versus placebo. These receptors all stem from a person aged 18 to 65 who received the Ad26.COV2.S COVID-19 vaccine or a placebo.

The DNA of the CDR3 is TGTGCCAGCAGCTCAGTCTCACCTGTCGAGACCCAGTACTTC. The encoded protein is CASSSVSPVETQYF. V usage is TRBV7-9 and J usage is TRBJ2-5; D is unclear. Deletions cut 4 bases from V and 5 bases from J, with 14 bases between. This CDR3 has 14 amino acids. CDR1 SEHNR and CDR2 FQNEAQ come from the germline V gene (reference sequence).

This sequence joins TRBV5-5 and TRBJ1-4, with 9 nucleotides matching TRBD1. Germline CDR1 is SGHKS and CDR2 is YYEKEE (reference sequence). After removal of 4 bases from V and 5 bases from J, the junction contained 3 bases not matched to a gene. The CDR3 is 14 amino acids. The CDR3 sequence is CASSIQGANEKLFF. CDR3 DNA: TGTGCCAGCAGCATACAGGGGGCGAATGAAAAACTGTTTTTT.

The chain carries TRBV6-2 or TRBV6-3 and TRBJ2-7; no definite D call. Trimming removed 5 bases at V and 2 bases at J, with 4 bases between. The germline V gene encodes CDR1 MNHEY and CDR2 SVGEGT. This CDR3 has 11 residues. CDR3 loop: CASSHTYEQYF. Written as DNA, the CDR3 is TGTGCCAGCAGTCACACCTACGAGCAGTACTTC.

This sequence joins TRBV7-9 and TRBJ1-1; TRBD1 matches 11 bases. Trimming cost V 5 bases and J 1 base; bases outside gene matches: 12. This CDR3 is 18 amino acids long. Per germline, CDR1 SEHNR and CDR2 FQNEAQ (reference sequence). CDR3 coding DNA: TGTGCCAGCAGCACAAAGGTCCCCGGGACAGGGGGGAACACTGAAGCTTTCTTT. This sequence encodes CASSTKVPGTGGNTEAFF.

In this sample, this clone turned up once. The chain carries TRBV4-1 and TRBJ2-1, with 11 nucleotides matching TRBD2. J lost 0 bases, V lost 4 bases, and 5 bases had no gene match. This CDR3 is 17 amino acids long. Germline lookup yields CDR1 MGHRA and CDR2 YSYEKL. CDR3 in DNA: TGCGCCAGCAGCCCGACTAGCGGGACATCCTCCTACAATGAGCAGTTCTTC. It encodes CASSPTSGTSSYNEQFF.

This clone was recorded a few times. The CDR3 DNA reads TGTGCCAGTAGTTTTGAGGGAAATCAGCCCCAGCATTTT. This sequence encodes CASSFEGNQPQHF. The V and J genes are TRBV19 and TRBJ1-5; D ambiguous. CDR1 is LNHDA and CDR2 is SQIVND in the germline V gene (reference sequence). The CDR3 length is 13 residues. V shed 5 bases and J shed 4 bases, with 9 bases lying between them.

V gene TRBV4-1 combines with J gene TRBJ1-5, with unresolved D. V shed 4 bases and J shed 1 base, with 11 bases lying between them. CDR3 length: 15 amino acids. Per the germline V gene, CDR1 is MGHRA and CDR2 is YSYEKL. The CDR3 protein is CASSRGSGSNQPQHF. Here the CDR3 DNA reads TGCGCCAGCAGCCGAGGCTCCGGGAGCAATCAGCCCCAGCATTTT.

The CDR3 region is CASSYQGPFYF. As DNA, the CDR3 is TGTGCCAGCAGTTACCAGGGGCCCTTTTACTTC. The chain joins TRBV6-5 to TRBJ2-7; D is perhaps TRBD1 (6 bases). Germline values: CDR1 MNHEY, CDR2 SVGAGI. V shed 2 bases and J shed 13 bases, with 12 bases lying between them. The CDR3 runs to 11 residues.

The CDR3: CASSPRDGLHTF. As DNA, the CDR3 is TGTGCCAGCAGCCCTCGGGACGGGCTTCACACCTTC. This chain uses TRBV6-2 or TRBV6-3 with TRBJ1-2; TRBD1 is a possible D gene (5 bases). CDR1 is MNHEY, CDR2 SVGEGT, per germline. This CDR3 comprises 12 residues. Trimming shortened V by 6 bases and J by 12 bases, and 17 bases separated the two germline ends.

This clone was counted a single time. One end of the junction does not line up with germline, which may come from a read error. V and J are TRBV6-1 and TRBJ2-3; D is possibly TRBD2 (7 bases). This CDR3 is built from 12 residues. CDR1 MNHNS and CDR2 SASEGT come from the germline V gene. CDR3 DNA sequence: TGTGCCAGCAGTGAAAAGGGGGGGGGAGCAGGGTTT. Protein sequence: CASSEKGGGAGF.

Only a few counts were recorded for this clone. The chain recombines TRBV7-3 with TRBJ2-2; D perhaps matches TRBD2 (6 bases). Germline V gene sequence: CDR1 SGHTA, CDR2 FQGTGA. Trimming removed 5 bases from V and 4 bases from J, with 14 bases in between. The CDR3 sequence is 15 residues long. CDR3 protein: CASSHSLGGTGELFF. In DNA, the CDR3 is TGTGCCAGCAGCCACTCCTTGGGGGGCACCGGGGAGCTGTTTTTT.

The chain combines TRBV7-2 with TRBJ2-1; TRBD2 aligns across 11 bases. The CDR3 extends over 15 amino acids. J lost 7 bases, V lost 2 bases, and 4 bases had no gene match. Germline V lookup: CDR1 SGHTA, CDR2 FQGNSA. CDR3 region: CASSLYLAGGNEQFF. The CDR3 bases are TGTGCCAGCAGCTTATATCTAGCGGGGGGTAATGAGCAGTTCTTC.

The chain links TRBV28 to TRBJ2-7; D ambiguous. Germline V CDR1 and CDR2: MDHEN, SYDVKM. V was trimmed by 8 bases and J by 3 bases, leaving 8 bases between them. This CDR3 has 11 residues. The chain's CDR3 is CASGKIYEQYF. In nucleotides, the CDR3 is TGTGCCAGCGGCAAGATCTACGAGCAGTACTTC.

Details on this clone: Other DNA sequences in this sample translate to the same CDR3. The chain uses TRBV27 and TRBJ1-1; D is uncertain. This CDR3 is 13 amino acids long. Germline V lookup: CDR1 MNHEY, CDR2 SMNVEV (reference sequence). Trimming stripped 3 bases from V and 0 bases from J, with 5 bases between. The CDR3 DNA is TGTGCCAGCAGTTTGACGGTGAACACTGAAGCTTTCTTT. Its protein product is CASSLTVNTEAFF.

This clone was found a few times. The chain joins TRBV28 to TRBJ1-1; D possibly corresponds to TRBD1 (6 bases). The V end was cut by 2 bases, the J end by 1 base, with 8 bases between. The CDR3 length is 14 residues. In germline, CDR1 is MDHEN, CDR2 SYDVKM. The chain's CDR3 is CASSLRGGNTEAFF. The CDR3 DNA follows: TGTGCCAGCAGTTTAAGAGGGGGGAACACTGAAGCTTTCTTT.

The chain uses TRBV6-1 and TRBJ1-3, with D possibly TRBD1 on 6 matching bases. Per germline, CDR1 MNHNS and CDR2 SASEGT. The CDR3 has 17 residues. The V and J ends lost 3 bases and 2 bases respectively, with 17 bases between them. CDR3: CASSDRTGARAGNTIYF. In DNA form, the CDR3 reads TGTGCCAGCAGTGATAGGACGGGGGCAAGGGCTGGAAACACCATATATTTT.

The chain uses TRBV5-6 and TRBJ1-1; 9 bases map to TRBD1. J lost 2 bases, V lost 2 bases, and 7 bases had no gene match. CDR1 SGHDT and CDR2 YYEEEE come from the germline V gene. CDR3 length: 16 amino acids. CDR3 bases: TGTGCCAGCAGCTTACTGACAGGGGGGGACAACACTGAAGCTTTCTTT. As protein: CASSLLTGGDNTEAFF.

The rearrangement joins TRBV7-2 to TRBJ1-4; tentative D call: TRBD1 (5 bases). This CDR3 is built from 15 residues. Per germline, CDR1 SGHTA and CDR2 FQGNSA. V dropped 0 bases and J dropped 11 bases, with 16 bases sitting between them. CDR3: CASSLALQAGRKLFF. The CDR3 DNA sequence: TGTGCCAGCAGCTTAGCTCTCCAGGCAGGGCGGAAACTGTTTTTT.

This clone was counted a few times. The chain couples TRBV11-1 to TRBJ2-4; 7 positions agree with TRBD1. The CDR3 has 14 residues. Trimming removed 5 bases from V and 1 base from J; junction bases left unmatched: 2. CDR1 is SGHAT, CDR2 FQDESV, per germline (reference sequence). The DNA for the CDR3 is TGTGCCAGCAGCCCACAGGGGGCCAAAAACATTCAGTACTTC. This codes for CASSPQGAKNIQYF. The full variable domain, completed using reference TRBV11-1 and TRBJ2-4, is EAEVAQSPRYKITEKSQAVAFWCDPISGHATLYWYRQILGQGPELLVQFQDESVVDDSQLPKDRFSAERLKGVDSTLKIQPAELGDSAMYLCASSPQGAKNIQYFGAGTRLSVL.

The gene calls are TRBV6-2 or TRBV6-3 and TRBJ2-7, with 10 bases fitting TRBD2. The trim removed 0 bases at V and 9 bases at J, leaving 8 bases unmatched. Germline CDR1 MNHEY, CDR2 SVGEGT. This CDR3 region has 15 residues. For the CDR3, the DNA is TGTGCCAGCAGTTACTCAGCTAGCGGGGGCTTTGGGCAGTACTTC. Its translation: CASSYSASGGFGQYF.

This clone was picked up one time. V usage is TRBV28 and J usage is TRBJ1-2, with D uncertain. The CDR3 is 13 amino acids. Trimming pared 3 bases from V and 4 bases from J, leaving 9 bases between. Germline-derived CDR1 and CDR2 are MDHEN and SYDVKM. The CDR3: CASSLGGIYGYTF. The CDR3 nucleotides read TGTGCCAGCAGTTTGGGCGGGATCTATGGCTACACCTTC.

The chain joins TRBV18 to TRBJ1-5; D remains unclear. This CDR3 comprises 17 residues. The V gene's germline CDR1 is KGHSH and CDR2 LQKENI. The V end was cut by 3 bases, the J end by 2 bases, with 17 bases between. The CDR3 DNA reads as TGTGCCAGCTCACCCAGTGTGGAAGGGTGGGGCAATCAGCCCCAGCATTTT. Translated, it gives CASSPSVEGWGNQPQHF. Based on the CDR3 plus reference TRBV18 and TRBJ1-5, the full variable domain is NAGVMQNPRHLVRRRGQEARLRCSPMKGHSHVYWYRQLPEEGLKFMVYLQKENIIDESGMPKERFSAEFPKEGPSILRIQQVVRGDSAAYFCASSPSVEGWGNQPQHFGDGTRLSIL.

J is TRBJ1-1 and V is TRBV5-4; a weak D match, TRBD1 (5 bases). V gave up 5 bases and J gave up 5 bases, with 19 bases separating them. Germline CDR1 is SGHNT and CDR2 is YYREEE (reference sequence). The CDR3 contains 15 residues. The CDR3 DNA follows: TGTGCCAGCAGGCACGCGGGGCCCGGTTCGACTGAAGCTTTCTTT. Residues: CASRHAGPGSTEAFF.

Only a few counts were recorded for this clone. One junction end does not reproduce the germline sequence, and a read error may be involved. The J gene is TRBJ2-3, the V gene TRBV2; D remains unclear. The CDR3 covers 11 residues. Germline CDR1 SNHLY, CDR2 FYNNEI. CDR3 amino acids: CAGSYTDTQYF. For the CDR3, the DNA is TGTGCCGGCAGTTACACAGATACGCAGTATTTT.

The chain recombines TRBV4-3 with TRBJ2-4; a possible D gene is TRBD1 (6 bases). The CDR3 is 15 residues long. Germline V CDR1 and CDR2: LGHNA, YSLEER. V was pared by 4 bases and J by 8 bases, with 18 bases between. This CDR3 is CASSRVRDKGDIQYF. CDR3 DNA: TGCGCCAGCAGCCGAGTTCGGGACAAAGGCGACATTCAGTACTTC.